Presented here are 26 T cell receptor beta chains from one specimen sequenced in a study of T cells expressing NK-cell markers. Each CDR3 protein gets one entry in TCRdb, which reprocessed the 5' RACE reads and gives no DNA. Its table records about half a million distinct CDR3 sequences. Sequencing was carried out using blood T cells: a sorted CD56 or NKG2C T cell subset, CD4+ or CD8+ T cells, or bulk PBMC T cells (not recorded which). The receptors come from a woman aged 45-60 years in good health.

The CDR3 loop is CATEQGNTIYF. The chain recombines TRBV10-3 with TRBJ1-3; TCRdb names TRBD1, which stays unverified in the absence of DNA. Germline V gene sequence: CDR1 ENHRY, CDR2 SYGVKD. This CDR3 has 11 amino acids.

The chain employs TRBV4-2 and TRBJ2-3. The CDR3 has 16 amino acids. Looked up from germline, CDR1 is LGHNA and CDR2 is YNFKEQ. This CDR3 reads CASSQDSSLGTDTQYF.

The CDR3 is CSARVGTVNTEAFF. The chain has TRBV20-1 and TRBJ1-1. Germline CDR1 is DFQATT and CDR2 is SNEGSKA (reference sequence). CDR3 size: 14 residues.

The rearrangement links TRBV3-1 to TRBJ1-1. This CDR3 has 16 amino acids. In germline, CDR1 is LGHDT, CDR2 YNNKEL (reference sequence). The CDR3 reads CASSQDGGQRFAEAFF.

J is TRBJ2-1 and V is TRBV7-9; there is no DNA to check the TCRdb D call of TRBD2. The CDR3 contains 13 residues. CDR1 and CDR2 from the germline V gene are SEHNR and FQNEAQ (reference sequence). This CDR3 reads CASKTSGYNEQFF.

The rearrangement joins TRBV9 to TRBJ2-3. CDR1 and CDR2 (germline): SGDLS, YYNGEE. The CDR3 has 15 amino acids. CDR3: CASSVLSGSTDTQYF.

J is TRBJ1-6 and V is TRBV28; no DNA is available, so the TRBD1 call from TCRdb remains unchecked. The CDR3 contains 17 residues. CDR1 MDHEN and CDR2 SYDVKM come from the germline V gene. CDR3 sequence: CASSHQQGLTLTSPLHF.

The chain is built from TRBV29-1 and TRBJ1-1; TCRdb outputs TRBD1, but without DNA this stays unchecked. From germline, CDR1 is SQVTM and CDR2 ANQGSEA. There are 14 residues in the CDR3. CDR3 sequence: CSVGPQGMNTEAFF.

The chain employs TRBV10-3 and TRBJ2-3. The CDR3 runs 13 residues. CDR1 is ENHRY, CDR2 SYGVKD, per germline. Here the CDR3 reads CAIRASRTDTQYF.

The chain has TRBV7-9 and TRBJ2-2; the TCRdb call, TRBD2, lacks DNA for checking. From germline, CDR1 is SEHNR and CDR2 FQNEAQ (reference sequence). The CDR3 loop spans 15 amino acids. CDR3 sequence: CASKGREKNTGELFF. The variable domain in full, completed from reference TRBV7-9 and TRBJ2-2, reads DTGVSQNPRHKITKRGQNVTFRCDPISEHNRLYWYRQTLGQGPEFLTYFQNEAQLEKSRLLSDRFSAERPKGSFSTLEIQRTEQGDSAMYLCASKGREKNTGELFFGEGSRLTVL.

The chain is built from TRBV12-3 or TRBV12-4 and TRBJ2-2; TCRdb's D call, TRBD1, is unchecked because there is no DNA. The length of the CDR3 is 16 residues. CDR3 residues: CASSLRQGLNTGELFF.

The CDR3 protein is CASSGLTGVGYEQYF. V gene TRBV18 combines with J gene TRBJ2-7; TCRdb's assignment of TRBD2 cannot be checked, as there is no DNA. Germline V gene data show CDR1 as KGHSH and CDR2 as LQKENI. The CDR3 length is 15 residues.

The chain links TRBV6-5 to TRBJ1-5; without DNA, the TCRdb call of TRBD1 cannot be checked. The CDR3 spans 15 residues. The germline V gene encodes CDR1 MNHEY and CDR2 SVGAGI. CDR3: CASTPGGYSNQPQHF.

The rearrangement uses TRBV20-1 and TRBJ2-4. Germline CDR1 and CDR2: DFQATT and SNEGSKA (reference sequence). This CDR3 spans 12 amino acids. CDR3 protein: CSARDNVNIQYF.

The chain has TRBV3-1 and TRBJ2-2. The CDR3 covers 15 residues. From germline, CDR1 is LGHDT and CDR2 YNNKEL (reference sequence). CDR3: CASSPMGKKAGELFF.

The chain links TRBV12-3 or TRBV12-4 to TRBJ2-1; without DNA, the TCRdb call of TRBD2 cannot be checked. The CDR3 consists of 13 residues. CDR3 in amino acids: CASSTPLRTREFF.

The genes are TRBV10-3 and TRBJ2-1. CDR1 is ENHRY, CDR2 SYGVKD, per germline. The CDR3 totals 12 residues. CDR3 sequence reads: CAISLTVSEQFF.

J is TRBJ2-1 and V is TRBV14. Germline values: CDR1 SGHDN, CDR2 FVKESK. This CDR3 contains 13 residues. This CDR3 reads CASSQDLGDEQFF. Variable domain in full (rest from reference TRBV14 and TRBJ2-1): EAGVTQFPSHSVIEKGQTVTLRCDPISGHDNLYWYRRVMGKEIKFLLHFVKESKQDESGMPNNRFLAERTGGTYSTLKVQPAELEDSGVYFCASSQDLGDEQFFGPGTRLTVL.

This chain links TRBV6-5 with TRBJ2-7. The length of the CDR3 is 15 residues. The germline V gene encodes CDR1 MNHEY and CDR2 SVGAGI. CDR3 sequence reads: CASSYSGQPYYEQYF.

J is TRBJ2-7 and V is TRBV5-1; with no DNA, the TCRdb D assignment of TRBD2 cannot be verified. The CDR3 loop spans 15 amino acids. CDR1 and CDR2 (germline): SGHRS, YFSETQ. CDR3 region: CASSLTLARAHEQYF.

V and J are TRBV27 and TRBJ2-3; TCRdb designates TRBD2, a call that cannot be tested without DNA. Germline CDR1 and CDR2: MNHEY and SMNVEV (reference sequence). The CDR3 runs 14 residues. The CDR3 here is CASSRDWSTDTQYF.

The CDR3 region is CASRGALGTEAFF. The chain joins TRBV5-1 to TRBJ1-1; no DNA is available, so the TRBD1 call from TCRdb remains unchecked. The CDR3 loop spans 13 amino acids. Germline CDR1 SGHRS, CDR2 YFSETQ.

The chain recombines TRBV12-3 or TRBV12-4 with TRBJ1-5; there is no DNA to check the TCRdb D call of TRBD1. The CDR3 extends over 16 amino acids. The CDR3 spells CASSLRQGGGNQPQHF.

The chain links TRBV9 to TRBJ2-1; TCRdb names TRBD2, which stays unverified in the absence of DNA. CDR1 is SGDLS, CDR2 YYNGEE, per germline. This CDR3 has 16 residues. CDR3 sequence: CASSGGLAGGLNEQFF.

V gene TRBV9 combines with J gene TRBJ2-1; absent DNA, TCRdb's TRBD2 call cannot be checked. This CDR3 region has 17 residues. Looked up from germline, CDR1 is SGDLS and CDR2 is YYNGEE. CDR3: CASSSSGTSHRYNEQFF.

This chain uses TRBV4-1 with TRBJ2-2. Germline lookup yields CDR1 MGHRA and CDR2 YSYEKL. The CDR3 consists of 16 residues. The CDR3 is CASSQKSSGPTGELFF.